This entry lists 27 T cell receptor beta chains sequenced from one sample in a study of cytomegalovirus exposure and HLA in healthy donors. Generated by immunoSEQ multiplex PCR, the TCRdb table keeps only in-frame clones and is missing some. The table lists roughly 180,000 clones, around nine tenths of them singletons. Material for sequencing was PBMCs. These receptors came from a man aged 30 to 39 in good health and CMV-seropositive.

This sequence joins TRBV2 and TRBJ2-5, with D perhaps matching TRBD1 or TRBD2 (7 bases each). CDR3 length: 15 residues. The ends were cut back, 4 bases at V and 4 bases at J, with 16 bases in the middle. Germline V gene lookup returns CDR1 SNHLY and CDR2 FYNNEI. Here the CDR3 DNA reads TGTGCCAGCAGTGGGGAGGGGGCGCGGGTAGAGACCCAGTACTTC. This codes for CASSGEGARVETQYF.

The chain couples TRBV6-1 to TRBJ2-2; D remains ambiguous. Germline V lookup: CDR1 MNHNS, CDR2 SASEGT. The CDR3 covers 14 residues. The V and J ends lost 9 bases and 0 bases respectively, with 11 bases between them. CDR3 coding DNA: TGTGCCAGTCATCAGGTTTCGAACACCGGGGAGCTGTTTTTT. Translated, it gives CASHQVSNTGELFF.

The rearrangement uses TRBV30 and TRBJ2-1; a possible D gene is TRBD1 (6 bases). The CDR3 runs 10 residues. V was clipped by 8 bases and J by 8 bases, with 10 bases between them. Germline CDR1 GTSNPN, CDR2 SVGIG (reference sequence). The CDR3, as DNA: TGTGCCGTGGGGGCCGATGAGCAGTTCTTC. It yields the protein CAVGADEQFF. Based on the CDR3 plus reference TRBV30 and TRBJ2-1, the full variable domain is SQTIHQWPATLVQPVGSPLSLECTVEGTSNPNLYWYRQAAGRGLQLLFYSVGIGQISSEVPQNLSASRPQDRQFILSSKKLLLSDSGFYLCAVGADEQFFGPGTRLTVL.

This chain connects TRBV9 to TRBJ1-2; D is possibly TRBD1 (5 bases). The CDR3 runs 15 residues. In germline, CDR1 is SGDLS, CDR2 YYNGEE. Trimming removed 0 bases at V and 3 bases at J, with 12 bases between. The CDR3 bases are TGTGCCAGCAGCGTAGAGGGAGGACATTACTATGGCTACACCTTC. Protein: CASSVEGGHYYGYTF.

The gene calls are TRBV30 and TRBJ1-2; D ambiguous. The length of the CDR3 is 12 residues. Trimming took off 5 bases at V and 6 bases at J, with 13 bases between the two ends. The V gene's germline CDR1 is GTSNPN and CDR2 SVGIG (reference sequence). The CDR3 spells CAWEVLGNGYTF. CDR3 nucleotides: TGTGCCTGGGAGGTTTTGGGTAATGGCTACACCTTC.

The V and J genes are TRBV13 and TRBJ2-7; 8 bases are a match to TRBD2. CDR1 PRHDT and CDR2 FYEKMQ come from the germline V gene (reference sequence). Unmatched junction bases numbered 5, after V lost 5 bases and J lost 2 bases. The CDR3 extends over 14 amino acids. The CDR3 nucleotides read TGTGCCAGCAGCCCCGTGGGACTAGCCTACGAGCAGTACTTC. Its translation: CASSPVGLAYEQYF. Complete variable domain (other parts from reference TRBV13 and TRBJ2-7): AAGVIQSPRHLIKEKRETATLKCYPIPRHDTVYWYQQGPGQDPQFLISFYEKMQSDKGSIPDRFSAQQFSDYHSELNMSSLELGDSALYFCASSPVGLAYEQYFGPGTRLTVT.

This clone turned up a few times. The CDR3 DNA reads as TGTGCCAGCAGCTTAAGGGGGGGCATCTACGAGCAGTACTTC. It translates to CASSLRGGIYEQYF. V and J are TRBV7-2 and TRBJ2-7; D might be TRBD2 (7 bases). The V end was cut by 2 bases, the J end by 3 bases, with 11 bases between. CDR3 length: 14 amino acids. Germline-derived CDR1 and CDR2 are SGHTA and FQGNSA.

V is TRBV6-4 and J is TRBJ1-1; no clear D gene. CDR1 is MRHNA and CDR2 is SNTAGT in the germline V gene. Deletions cut 0 bases from V and 3 bases from J, with 26 bases between. CDR3 length equals 20 residues. CDR3 nucleotide sequence: TGTGCCAGCAGTGACTCCGTGCCTAGGGATTCAGAGTTCTGGGACACTGAAGCTTTCTTT. This translates into CASSDSVPRDSEFWDTEAFF.

The count of this clone is one. This rearrangement joins TRBV5-6 to TRBJ2-6, with TRBD1 matching 7 bases. Trimming at V came to 3 bases and at J to 1 base, leaving 7 bases not matched to a gene. The germline V gene encodes CDR1 SGHDT and CDR2 YYEEEE. CDR3 length: 17 amino acids. The CDR3 DNA is TGTGCCAGCAGCTCACGGACAGGACCTTCTGGGGCCAACGTCCTGACTTTC. Protein sequence: CASSSRTGPSGANVLTF.

This clone was recorded only once. The genes are TRBV6-5 and TRBJ2-5; D call uncertain. V was cut by 6 bases and J by 3 bases, with 11 bases left in between. CDR3 size: 13 residues. Germline V lookup: CDR1 MNHEY, CDR2 SVGAGI. The CDR3 is CASRRLGKETQYF. The CDR3 bases are TGTGCCAGCAGGAGACTCGGTAAAGAGACCCAGTACTTC.

The V call is TRBV5-1, the J call TRBJ1-1; possible D gene TRBD1, 5 bases. V was trimmed by 5 bases and J by 3 bases, leaving 11 bases between them. CDR3 size: 13 residues. CDR1 and CDR2 from the germline V gene are SGHRS and YFSETQ. CDR3 sequence reads: CASRREGDTEAFF. In DNA form, the CDR3 reads TGCGCCAGCAGGCGTGAAGGGGACACTGAAGCTTTCTTT. Using reference TRBV5-1 and TRBJ1-1 for the parts outside the CDR3, the full variable domain is KAGVTQTPRYLIKTRGQQVTLSCSPISGHRSVSWYQQTPGQGLQFLFEYFSETQRNKGNFPGRFSGRQFSNSRSEMNVSTLELGDSALYLCASRREGDTEAFFGQGTRLTVV.

The chain recombines TRBV11-3 with TRBJ2-7; 11 positions match TRBD2. The germline CDR1 and CDR2 sequences are SGHNT and YENEEA. V was pared by 8 bases and J by 0 bases, with 6 bases of the junction left unmatched. CDR3 length: 15 residues. The CDR3 coding sequence is TGTGCCAGCGGTCTTAGCGGGGGGGTCTCCTACGAGCAGTACTTC. Amino acid sequence: CASGLSGGVSYEQYF.

The CDR3 region is CASSVDARDDYEQYF. The DNA for the CDR3 is TGTGCCAGCAGCGTAGATGCCAGGGATGACTACGAGCAGTACTTC. V and J are TRBV9 and TRBJ2-7; a weak D match, TRBD1 (5 bases). V was pared by 0 bases and J by 3 bases, with 13 bases between. The V gene's germline CDR1 is SGDLS and CDR2 YYNGEE. The length of the CDR3 is 15 residues.

The chain joins TRBV6-1 to TRBJ1-1, with 9 bases lining up with TRBD1. Trimming took 4 bases from V and 9 from J; bases not matched to a gene: 9. CDR1 MNHNS and CDR2 SASEGT come from the germline V gene. The CDR3 runs to 14 residues. CDR3 residues: CASSGGQGILKAFF. The CDR3 nucleotides read TGTGCCAGCAGTGGAGGACAGGGGATTTTGAAAGCTTTCTTT.

This clone was counted a few times. The chain carries TRBV6-6 and TRBJ1-2, with D possibly matching TRBD1 (5 bases). V was clipped by 4 bases and J by 6 bases, with 12 bases between them. Germline V gives CDR1 MNHNY, CDR2 SVGAGI (reference sequence). The CDR3 runs to 13 residues. The DNA for the CDR3 is TGTGCCAGCAGTTTCCTGGAAGGGGATGGCTACACCTTC. As protein: CASSFLEGDGYTF.

With respect to this clone: Because the CDR3's place on the DNA is in doubt, the DNA is left out and the CDR3 is given as listed by TCRdb. The chain uses TRBV27 and TRBJ2-1; TRBD2 reflects the table's D call only, with no check against the DNA. Looked up from germline, CDR1 is MNHEY and CDR2 is SMNVEV (reference sequence). The CDR3 spans 14 residues, counting both ends. The CDR3 sequence is CASSSSTSGNEQFF.

CDR3 coding DNA: TGCAGCGTTTGGGAAGGGCGTGAGCAGTACTTC. This codes for CSVWEGREQYF. The chain recombines TRBV29-1 with TRBJ2-7; D ambiguous. The germline gives CDR1 SQVTM, CDR2 ANQGSEA. The CDR3 runs to 11 residues. The germline V and J ends were trimmed by 5 bases and 7 bases, with 12 bases remaining between them.

This sequence joins TRBV9 and TRBJ1-4; D is unclear. The germline V and J ends were trimmed by 0 bases and 5 bases, with 8 bases remaining between them. The germline V gene encodes CDR1 SGDLS and CDR2 YYNGEE. The CDR3 is made up of 14 amino acids. This chain's CDR3 is CASSVEGGNEKLFF. The DNA for the CDR3 is TGTGCCAGCAGCGTAGAAGGAGGCAATGAAAAACTGTTTTTT.

V and J are TRBV13 and TRBJ2-5, with D possibly TRBD1 on 6 matching bases. Germline values: CDR1 PRHDT, CDR2 FYEKMQ (reference sequence). CDR3 length: 13 amino acids. V lost 5 bases, J lost 5 bases, and 12 bases lay in between. The CDR3 region has the DNA TGTGCCAGCAGCCCACAGGGTCGGGAGACCCAGTACTTC. Translation: CASSPQGRETQYF.

This chain connects TRBV6-1 to TRBJ2-7, with D perhaps matching TRBD1 (6 bases). This CDR3 comprises 15 residues. Germline CDR1 MNHNS, CDR2 SASEGT. V lost 3 bases to trimming and J lost 2 bases, with 14 bases between them. This chain's CDR3 is CASSEPTGLAYEQYF. The CDR3 DNA follows: TGTGCCAGCAGTGAGCCAACAGGGTTGGCCTACGAGCAGTACTTC.

V is TRBV6-5 and J is TRBJ2-3; 13 bases are a match to TRBD2. CDR3 size: 15 residues. Germline loops: CDR1 MNHEY, CDR2 SVGAGI. V was pared by 5 bases and J by 3 bases, with 2 bases of the junction left unmatched. The CDR3, as DNA: TGTGCCAGCAGTCAACTAGCGGGAGGGACAGATACGCAGTATTTT. It yields the protein CASSQLAGGTDTQYF.

The V call is TRBV9, the J call TRBJ1-2; D ambiguous. V lost 3 bases, J lost 2 bases, and 14 bases lay in between. CDR1 is SGDLS, CDR2 YYNGEE, per germline. The CDR3 covers 15 residues. The CDR3 is CASSEQAFWNYGYTF. In DNA, the CDR3 is TGTGCCAGCAGCGAGCAGGCCTTCTGGAACTATGGCTACACCTTC.

V usage is TRBV7-9 and J usage is TRBJ2-7; 10 bases map to TRBD2. The germline CDR1 and CDR2 sequences are SEHNR and FQNEAQ (reference sequence). Trimming removed 5 bases from V and 6 bases from J; junction bases left unmatched: 13. This CDR3 spans 16 amino acids. The CDR3 sequence: CASSRRAGTSELEQYF. CDR3 DNA sequence: TGTGCCAGCAGCCGCAGAGCCGGGACTAGCGAGCTCGAGCAGTACTTC.

The chain joins TRBV27 to TRBJ2-5; D is unclear. V dropped 4 bases and J dropped 4 bases, with 10 bases sitting between them. Per the germline V gene, CDR1 is MNHEY and CDR2 is SMNVEV (reference sequence). The CDR3 has 13 residues. The CDR3 sequence is CASSWLRGETQYF. CDR3 bases: TGTGCCAGCAGTTGGCTAAGAGGAGAGACCCAGTACTTC.

V is TRBV11-2 and J is TRBJ2-2; D gene unclear. The V gene's germline CDR1 is SGHAT and CDR2 FQNNGV. The CDR3 spans 15 residues. V was cut by 0 bases and J by 6 bases, with 11 bases left in between. Here the CDR3 DNA reads TGTGCCAGCAGCTTAGACCCCGGCCCCGCCGGGGAGCTGTTTTTT. Translated, it gives CASSLDPGPAGELFF.

The CDR3 nucleotides are TGTGCCAGCAGTTACTCGGATTTGGACAGGGGCGAGACCCAGTACTTC. Residues: CASSYSDLDRGETQYF. This chain connects TRBV6-5 to TRBJ2-5; 9 bases align to TRBD1. The CDR3 has 16 amino acids. After removal of 0 bases from V and 5 bases from J, the junction contained 7 bases not matched to a gene. Germline V gene sequence: CDR1 MNHEY, CDR2 SVGAGI.

This clone has just a few counts. V gene TRBV7-2 combines with J gene TRBJ2-3; TRBD2 matches 8 bases. This CDR3 has 15 amino acids. V dropped 5 bases and J dropped 1; count of bases not matched to a gene: 5. Germline CDR1 SGHTA, CDR2 FQGNSA. CDR3 in amino acids: CASSPAGDRTDTQYF. The DNA of the CDR3 is TGTGCCAGCAGCCCAGCGGGAGATCGCACAGATACGCAGTATTTT.